A single sample is the source of the 21 T cell receptor beta chains below, sequenced in a study of blood T cell repertoires in COVID-19. The repertoire was sequenced with immunoSEQ multiplex PCR; TCRdb's copy has only in-frame clones and lacks some. The sample includes roughly 230,000 clones, 75% to 90% of them seen just once. Specimen: peripheral blood. These receptor sequences come from a man aged 35-49 years with acute or convalescent COVID-19.

In its sample, this clone was seen once. The chain joins TRBV18 to TRBJ1-1, with D tentatively TRBD1 (5 bases). Trimming cost V 5 bases and J 3 bases, with 13 bases left between them. Germline values: CDR1 KGHSH, CDR2 LQKENI. The CDR3 has 14 residues. CDR3 sequence (DNA): TGTGCCAGCTCAGCTCCAGGGCGGTACACTGAAGCTTTCTTT. It codes for CASSAPGRYTEAFF.

V gene TRBV19 combines with J gene TRBJ2-1, with a tentative D call TRBD2 (8 bases). Germline CDR1 is LNHDA and CDR2 is SQIVND (reference sequence). The CDR3 has 20 amino acids. V gave up 5 bases and J gave up 0 bases, with 26 bases separating them. The CDR3 DNA reads as TGTGCCAGTAGTGCGGAGACAGGGACTAGTTTTGTAAGCTCCTACAATGAGCAGTTCTTC. Encoded protein: CASSAETGTSFVSSYNEQFF.

The V call is TRBV15, the J call TRBJ2-3; tentative D call: TRBD2 (5 bases). V lost 0 bases to trimming and J lost 0 bases, with 7 bases between them. Looked up from germline, CDR1 is LNHNV and CDR2 is YYDKDF (reference sequence). The CDR3 runs 15 residues. The DNA for the CDR3 is TGTGCCACCAGCAGAGATGGGAGTAGCACAGATACGCAGTATTTT. Amino acids: CATSRDGSSTDTQYF.

The rearrangement links TRBV5-5 to TRBJ2-1; 7 bases map to TRBD1. This CDR3 contains 13 residues. Germline V gene sequence: CDR1 SGHKS, CDR2 YYEKEE (reference sequence). Losses at the gene ends were 4 bases for V and 6 bases for J; bases not matched to a gene: 4. CDR3 in amino acids: CASSTRQGNEQFF. CDR3 coding DNA: TGTGCCAGCAGCACCCGACAGGGCAATGAGCAGTTCTTC.

The rearrangement links TRBV29-1 to TRBJ2-1; D remains unclear. From germline, CDR1 is SQVTM and CDR2 ANQGSEA. Trimming took off 6 bases at V and 4 bases at J, with 7 bases between the two ends. This CDR3 is built from 11 residues. The CDR3 protein is CSVRSYNEQFF. The CDR3 DNA reads as TGCAGCGTCAGATCTTACAATGAGCAGTTCTTC.

This sequence joins TRBV6-5 and TRBJ2-1; 11 bases align to TRBD1. The V gene end was trimmed by 2 bases and the J gene end by 5 bases; junction bases not matched to a gene: 5. Germline loops: CDR1 MNHEY, CDR2 SVGAGI. CDR3 length equals 16 residues. The CDR3 loop is CASSYRGQGAHNEQFF. DNA of the CDR3: TGTGCCAGCAGTTACCGTGGACAGGGGGCACACAATGAGCAGTTCTTC.

V is TRBV7-9 and J is TRBJ2-1, with D perhaps matching TRBD1 (6 bases). Trimming pared 1 base from V and 2 bases from J, leaving 9 bases between. The CDR3 sequence is 15 residues long. CDR1 is SEHNR, CDR2 FQNEAQ, per germline (reference sequence). CDR3 DNA sequence: TGTGCCAGCAGCTTAGGTAGGGGGACCTACAATGAGCAGTTCTTC. Translation gives CASSLGRGTYNEQFF.

The chain uses TRBV5-4 and TRBJ1-1; D not certain. The CDR3 consists of 13 residues. Germline assignment: CDR1 SGHNT and CDR2 YYREEE (reference sequence). V shed 0 bases and J shed 3 bases, with 6 bases lying between them. The CDR3 nucleotides are TGTGCCAGCAGCTTGGGGCAGGACACTGAAGCTTTCTTT. It encodes CASSLGQDTEAFF.

This rearrangement joins TRBV19 to TRBJ1-5; a weak D match, TRBD1 (5 bases). V was shortened by 5 bases and J by 7 bases, with 12 bases between the two germline ends. CDR1 and CDR2 (germline): LNHDA, SQIVND (reference sequence). The CDR3 consists of 13 residues. CDR3 bases: TGTGCCAGTAGTGGGTCCAGGGAACAGCCCCAGCATTTT. It translates to CASSGSREQPQHF.

This chain links TRBV5-4 with TRBJ2-3, with D perhaps matching TRBD1 (5 bases). V was clipped by 1 base and J by 4 bases, with 19 bases between them. The CDR3 is 17 residues long. Germline V gene lookup returns CDR1 SGHNT and CDR2 YYREEE (reference sequence). The CDR3 spells CASSLKVQGSGSDTQYF. In DNA form, the CDR3 reads TGTGCCAGCAGCTTGAAGGTTCAGGGTTCAGGTTCAGATACGCAGTATTTT.

The genes are TRBV11-1 and TRBJ2-1; the D gene is possibly TRBD2 (5 bases). Germline CDR1 reads SGHAT; CDR2 reads FQDESV (reference sequence). The CDR3 sequence is 15 residues long. The V end lost 5 bases, the J end lost 4 bases, and 15 bases lay between the germline ends. In nucleotides, the CDR3 is TGTGCCAGCAGCCTAATACCAGCGGCATACAATGAGCAGTTCTTC. Its translation: CASSLIPAAYNEQFF.

The chain is built from TRBV7-2 and TRBJ2-3, with 13 bases identical to TRBD2. Losses at the gene ends were 4 bases for V and 3 bases for J; bases not matched to a gene: 4. The CDR3 is 16 residues long. Germline V gene lookup returns CDR1 SGHTA and CDR2 FQGNSA. The CDR3 reads CASSSRTSGRTDTQYF. The CDR3 DNA follows: TGTGCCAGCAGCTCCAGGACTAGCGGGAGAACAGATACGCAGTATTTT.

The CDR3 loop is CASTYGGPENEQFF. CDR3 nucleotides: TGTGCCAGCACCTACGGGGGGCCGGAGAATGAGCAGTTCTTC. This chain uses TRBV6-5 with TRBJ2-1, with D possibly being TRBD2 (7 bases). V was trimmed by 7 bases and J by 7 bases, leaving 17 bases between them. The length of the CDR3 is 14 residues. CDR1 is MNHEY and CDR2 is SVGAGI in the germline V gene.

With respect to this clone: Other DNA sequences of this sample code for an identical CDR3. This chain connects TRBV28 to TRBJ1-1; TRBD1 matches 8 bases. The V and J ends lost 6 bases and 4 bases, in that order; junction bases with no gene match: 1. The CDR3 consists of 12 residues. The germline V gene encodes CDR1 MDHEN and CDR2 SYDVKM. The DNA for the CDR3 is TGTGCCAGCAGAACAGGGGGCACTGAAGCTTTCTTT. This sequence encodes CASRTGGTEAFF. Looking up the rest from reference TRBV28 and TRBJ1-1 gives the full variable domain: DVKVTQSSRYLVKRTGEKVFLECVQDMDHENMFWYRQDPGLGLRLIYFSYDVKMKEKGDIPEGYSVSREKKERFSLILESASTNQTSMYLCASRTGGTEAFFGQGTRLTVV.

The rearrangement uses TRBV29-1 and TRBJ2-3; D may be TRBD2 (6 bases). CDR1 and CDR2 (germline): SQVTM, ANQGSEA. Trimming stripped 4 bases from V and 1 base from J, with 12 bases between. The CDR3 is 14 amino acids. The CDR3 region has the DNA TGCAGCGTTGGTATTAGCGGACGCACAGATACGCAGTATTTT. It yields the protein CSVGISGRTDTQYF.

V and J are TRBV6-5 and TRBJ1-1; 7 positions match TRBD1. CDR1 MNHEY and CDR2 SVGAGI come from the germline V gene. The CDR3 runs to 15 residues. V was clipped by 2 bases and J by 5 bases; unmatched bases: 8. CDR3 DNA: TGTGCCAGCAGTTACGAGGGGGCCCCCAGAACTGAAGCTTTCTTT. It encodes CASSYEGAPRTEAFF.

This chain joins TRBV7-3 and TRBJ2-1; 9 bases agree with TRBD2. The CDR3 is 17 residues long. V lost 5 bases to trimming and J lost 4 bases; unmatched junction nucleotides: 12. In germline, CDR1 is SGHTA, CDR2 FQGTGA. The CDR3 bases are TGTGCCAGCAGCCGTCCGGGTAGCGGGAGTACATACAATGAGCAGTTCTTC. Its translation is CASSRPGSGSTYNEQFF.

CDR3 region: CASSGTTSGAYKFF. The CDR3 DNA reads TGTGCCAGTAGTGGAACGACTAGCGGGGCTTACAAGTTCTTC. The rearrangement links TRBV19 to TRBJ2-1; 11 bases match TRBD2. The CDR3 consists of 14 residues. J gave up 14 bases and V 5 bases, and 11 bases lay outside the gene matches. Per the germline V gene, CDR1 is LNHDA and CDR2 is SQIVND (reference sequence).

This chain connects TRBV2 to TRBJ1-5; 8 bases agree with TRBD1. The J segment lost 5 bases and the V segment lost 4 bases, leaving 7 bases of the junction unmatched. This CDR3 spans 15 amino acids. Germline lookup yields CDR1 SNHLY and CDR2 FYNNEI. CDR3 DNA sequence: TGTGCCAGCAGTGGAGGACAGGGAGGACATCAGCCCCAGCATTTT. The encoded protein is CASSGGQGGHQPQHF.

V and J are TRBV2 and TRBJ1-1, with D maybe TRBD1 (6 bases). Trimming stripped 2 bases from V and 2 bases from J, with 12 bases between. CDR1 is SNHLY and CDR2 is FYNNEI in the germline V gene. This CDR3 has 15 residues. This chain's CDR3 is CASSELGGENTEAFF. In nucleotides, the CDR3 is TGTGCCAGCAGTGAACTTGGGGGCGAAAACACTGAAGCTTTCTTT. Variable domain in full (rest from reference TRBV2 and TRBJ1-1): EPEVTQTPSHQVTQMGQEVILRCVPISNHLYFYWYRQILGQKVEFLVSFYNNEISEKSEIFDDQFSVERPDGSNFTLKIRSTKLEDSAMYFCASSELGGENTEAFFGQGTRLTVV.

The CDR3 spells CSARGDRNYGYTF. CDR3 sequence (DNA): TGCAGCGCCCGAGGCGACAGAAACTATGGCTACACCTTC. V and J are TRBV29-1 and TRBJ1-2; D perhaps matches TRBD1 (5 bases). V dropped 7 bases and J dropped 2 bases, with 14 bases sitting between them. CDR3 length: 13 residues. The V gene's germline CDR1 is SQVTM and CDR2 ANQGSEA.